The 29 T cell receptor beta chains presented below share a single source sample, sequenced in a study of neoadjuvant anti-PD-1 for oral cavity cancer. Sample time point: after neoadjuvant nivolumab, at surgical resection. This table comes from immunoSEQ multiplex PCR, and its TCRdb copy is limited to in-frame clones, with some not included. Of about 14,000 clones in the sample, 70% to 75% are singletons; the top ten hold around 2.5%. The sample in question was PBMCs, obtained after nivolumab (anti-PD-1) treatment. These receptors originate from a person between 40 and 80 years old with oral cavity squamous cell carcinoma.

The chain joins TRBV19 to TRBJ1-1; 7 nucleotides line up with TRBD1. V was pared by 5 bases and J by 4 bases, with 4 bases of the junction left unmatched. CDR1 is LNHDA and CDR2 is SQIVND in the germline V gene (reference sequence). The CDR3 length is 13 residues. Written as DNA, the CDR3 is TGTGCCAGTAGTTCGGACAGGAGCACTGAAGCTTTCTTT. This codes for CASSSDRSTEAFF.

The V gene is TRBV15, the J gene TRBJ2-1; D call uncertain. This CDR3 spans 14 amino acids. In germline, CDR1 is LNHNV, CDR2 YYDKDF (reference sequence). V lost 2 bases and J lost 4, with 9 bases in between. The CDR3 sequence is CATSRIGVYNEQFF. CDR3 bases: TGTGCCACCAGCAGAATTGGGGTGTACAATGAGCAGTTCTTC.

The V gene is TRBV28, the J gene TRBJ1-2; tentatively, D is TRBD1 (5 bases). Germline V CDR1 and CDR2: MDHEN, SYDVKM. This CDR3 has 15 residues. V lost 6 bases, J lost 7 bases, and 21 bases lay in between. The CDR3 DNA sequence: TGTGCCAGCAGCCGTAGGGAGGCTGGGGGTTTTGGCTACACCTTC. It encodes CASSRREAGGFGYTF.

As DNA, the CDR3 is TGTGCCAGCAGCCTACTAGCGGGAGGGCCTGGGAATGAGCAGTTCTTC. It is translated as CASSLLAGGPGNEQFF. This chain joins TRBV7-2 and TRBJ2-1, with TRBD2 matching over 13 bases. J lost 7 bases, V lost 5 bases, and 8 bases had no gene match. Germline assignment: CDR1 SGHTA and CDR2 FQGNSA. This CDR3 comprises 16 residues. The variable domain in full, completed from reference TRBV7-2 and TRBJ2-1, reads GAGVSQSPSNKVTEKGKDVELRCDPISGHTALYWYRQSLGQGLEFLIYFQGNSAPDKSGLPSDRFSAERTGGSVSTLTIQRTQQEDSAVYLCASSLLAGGPGNEQFFGPGTRLTVL.

The chain is built from TRBV7-9 and TRBJ2-5; 7 positions agree with TRBD1. Germline trimming cut 0 bases from V and 3 bases from J; bases unmatched to any gene: 7. The CDR3 loop spans 16 amino acids. From germline, CDR1 is SEHNR and CDR2 FQNEAQ (reference sequence). In DNA form, the CDR3 reads TGTGCCAGCAGCTTAGCGCGGGTTACAGGGGAAGAGACCCAGTACTTC. Translation gives CASSLARVTGEETQYF. Looking up the rest from reference TRBV7-9 and TRBJ2-5 gives the full variable domain: DTGVSQNPRHKITKRGQNVTFRCDPISEHNRLYWYRQTLGQGPEFLTYFQNEAQLEKSRLLSDRFSAERPKGSFSTLEIQRTEQGDSAMYLCASSLARVTGEETQYFGPGTRLLVL.

The table lists this clone with a few counts. CDR3 coding DNA: TGTGCCAGCAGCTTACCACCTCGGCTAGCGGGACTTCGCAATGAGCAGTTCTTC. Translating gives CASSLPPRLAGLRNEQFF. The genes are TRBV7-9 and TRBJ2-1; 9 bases agree with TRBD2. CDR1 and CDR2 from the germline V gene are SEHNR and FQNEAQ (reference sequence). V trimming: 2 bases; J trimming: 6 bases; junction bases outside the gene matches: 14. The CDR3 runs to 18 residues.

The chain carries TRBV29-1 and TRBJ2-4; the D gene is possibly TRBD2 (6 bases). Germline loops: CDR1 SQVTM, CDR2 ANQGSEA. This CDR3 has 15 amino acids. Trimming pared 1 base from V and 3 bases from J, leaving 13 bases between. This CDR3 is CSVEVPGVNKNIQYF. The DNA for the CDR3 is TGCAGCGTTGAAGTACCGGGAGTTAACAAAAACATTCAGTACTTC.

The J gene is TRBJ2-5, the V gene TRBV10-2, with 7 positions matching TRBD2. V lost 4 bases to trimming and J lost 5 bases; unmatched junction nucleotides: 7. CDR3 size: 14 residues. Looked up from germline, CDR1 is WSHSY and CDR2 is SAAADI. The CDR3 loop is CASSAGGGTETQYF. The CDR3 nucleotides are TGCGCCAGCAGTGCGGGGGGTGGGACGGAGACCCAGTACTTC.

The rearrangement joins TRBV5-1 to TRBJ1-1; 9 nucleotides match TRBD1. The CDR3 has 15 amino acids. The germline V gene has CDR1 SGHRS and CDR2 YFSETQ. The V gene end was trimmed by 0 bases and the J gene end by 7 bases; junction bases not matched to a gene: 7. The CDR3 reads CASSLDRGLSSEAFF. The CDR3 DNA sequence: TGCGCCAGCAGCTTGGACAGGGGGCTAAGCAGTGAAGCTTTCTTT.

This clone was counted between two and nine times. This chain connects TRBV7-9 to TRBJ1-1; D perhaps matches TRBD1 (6 bases). Trimming shortened V by 6 bases and J by 2 bases, and 16 bases separated the two germline ends. The CDR3 contains 15 residues. Germline values: CDR1 SEHNR, CDR2 FQNEAQ (reference sequence). CDR3 DNA sequence: TGTGCCAGCAGATGGGGGGACACGCCTAACACTGAAGCTTTCTTT. Encoded protein: CASRWGDTPNTEAFF. Supplemented by reference TRBV7-9 and TRBJ1-1, the full variable domain reads DTGVSQNPRHKITKRGQNVTFRCDPISEHNRLYWYRQTLGQGPEFLTYFQNEAQLEKSRLLSDRFSAERPKGSFSTLEIQRTEQGDSAMYLCASRWGDTPNTEAFFGQGTRLTVV.

This clone was seen a few times. The rearrangement links TRBV14 to TRBJ1-1; D is perhaps TRBD1 (5 bases). The CDR3 is made up of 16 amino acids. Germline V lookup: CDR1 SGHDN, CDR2 FVKESK. Trimming removed 1 base at V and 2 bases at J, with 14 bases between. CDR3 residues: CASSQGFGGGNTEAFF. The CDR3 DNA sequence: TGTGCCAGCAGCCAAGGTTTTGGGGGAGGAAACACTGAAGCTTTCTTT.

The rearrangement uses TRBV5-1 and TRBJ2-4, with 7 positions matching TRBD2. CDR1 and CDR2 (germline): SGHRS, YFSETQ. The ends lost 3 bases at V and 12 bases at J; junction bases unmatched: 12. The CDR3 is made up of 14 amino acids. DNA of the CDR3: TGCGCCAGCAGCTCTGCGCTCTCGGGAGGAGATCAGTACTTC. Translation: CASSSALSGGDQYF.

This clone was picked up a small number of times. The rearrangement uses TRBV14 and TRBJ2-1; no clear D gene. Per the germline V gene, CDR1 is SGHDN and CDR2 is FVKESK. V lost 6 bases and J 8 bases, leaving 11 bases between the germline ends. The length of the CDR3 is 12 residues. The CDR3 DNA is TGTGCCAGCAGTATCAATGGCTATGAGCAGTTCTTC. Translation: CASSINGYEQFF.

This clone was observed a few times. The J gene is TRBJ1-2, the V gene TRBV18, with a possible D match to TRBD1 (5 bases). The CDR3 covers 15 residues. Germline V gives CDR1 KGHSH, CDR2 LQKENI. V lost 1 base and J 4 bases, leaving 13 bases between the germline ends. The CDR3 region has the DNA TGTGCCAGCTCACCACTCCGGGGGGATAGCTATGGCTACACCTTC. Its translation: CASSPLRGDSYGYTF.

This chain joins TRBV10-3 and TRBJ2-1, with no clear D. CDR1 and CDR2 from the germline V gene are ENHRY and SYGVKD. The CDR3 sequence is 11 residues long. The V gene lost 10 bases and the J gene lost 8 bases, with 12 bases spanning the gap. CDR3 in amino acids: CATNSNDEQFF. For the CDR3, the DNA is TGTGCCACCAACAGCAACGATGAGCAGTTCTTC.

With regard to this clone: Other DNA sequences within the sample encode an identical CDR3. The chain combines TRBV5-1 with TRBJ1-5; TRBD1 is a possible D gene (6 bases). The CDR3 sequence is 13 residues long. Trimming took 0 bases from V and 5 from J, leaving 6 bases between them. Germline V gene sequence: CDR1 SGHRS, CDR2 YFSETQ. This CDR3 reads CASSLAGDQPQHF. CDR3 nucleotides: TGCGCCAGCAGCTTGGCAGGGGATCAGCCCCAGCATTTT.

This clone was found once. The V and J genes are TRBV5-1 and TRBJ1-4, with 11 positions matching TRBD1. CDR1 is SGHRS and CDR2 is YFSETQ in the germline V gene. CDR3 length: 16 amino acids. V gave up 4 bases and J gave up 8 bases; unmatched junction bases: 10. The CDR3 DNA reads as TGCGCCAGCAGCAGCCCGGCCGGGACAGGGGGGGAAAAACTGTTTTTT. Amino acids: CASSSPAGTGGEKLFF. The variable domain in full, completed from reference TRBV5-1 and TRBJ1-4, reads KAGVTQTPRYLIKTRGQQVTLSCSPISGHRSVSWYQQTPGQGLQFLFEYFSETQRNKGNFPGRFSGRQFSNSRSEMNVSTLELGDSALYLCASSSPAGTGGEKLFFGSGTQLSVL.

In DNA, the CDR3 is TGTGCCAGCAGCGGCGGACAGGTGCTGAACACTGAAGCTTTCTTT. Translation: CASSGGQVLNTEAFF. The V call is TRBV5-6, the J call TRBJ1-1; 7 bases fit TRBD1. Germline-derived CDR1 and CDR2 are SGHDT and YYEEEE. The CDR3 runs 15 residues. Germline trimming cut 4 bases from V and 0 bases from J; bases unmatched to any gene: 6.

The rearrangement links TRBV4-1 to TRBJ2-4, with a possible D match to TRBD2 (5 bases). Looked up from germline, CDR1 is MGHRA and CDR2 is YSYEKL. This CDR3 has 15 residues. V was trimmed by 3 bases and J by 0 bases, leaving 9 bases between them. The CDR3 reads CASSHPGLAKNIQYF. Here the CDR3 DNA reads TGCGCCAGCAGCCATCCTGGACTAGCCAAAAACATTCAGTACTTC.

The V and J genes are TRBV27 and TRBJ2-1; TRBD2 agrees at 8 bases. Germline CDR1 and CDR2: MNHEY and SMNVEV (reference sequence). This CDR3 has 15 amino acids. V shed 6 bases and J 5 bases; nucleotides not matched to a gene: 9. The CDR3 region is CASSDAGGSNNEQFF. The CDR3 DNA sequence: TGTGCCAGCAGCGATGCGGGAGGCAGTAACAATGAGCAGTTCTTC.

This chain uses TRBV19 with TRBJ2-3; TRBD1 matches at 9 bases. CDR1 and CDR2 (germline): LNHDA, SQIVND (reference sequence). V gave up 3 bases and J gave up 4 bases; unmatched junction bases: 5. The CDR3 extends over 15 amino acids. The CDR3: CASSMRDRVADTQYF. The CDR3 DNA reads as TGTGCCAGTAGTATGCGGGACAGGGTTGCAGATACGCAGTATTTT.

This clone has just one count. The rearrangement joins TRBV11-2 to TRBJ1-4; TRBD1 aligns across 7 bases. CDR1 SGHAT and CDR2 FQNNGV come from the germline V gene. V shed 1 base and J 4 bases; nucleotides not matched to a gene: 6. There are 16 residues in the CDR3. As DNA, the CDR3 is TGTGCCAGCAGCTTAGGTCGGGCAGGGGGTAATGAAAAACTGTTTTTT. This sequence encodes CASSLGRAGGNEKLFF.

In nucleotides, the CDR3 is TGTGCCAGCAGTTACAGGCTGGGTGGCACAGATACGCAGTATTTT. Translated, it gives CASSYRLGGTDTQYF. V gene TRBV6-5 combines with J gene TRBJ2-3; unclear D gene. Germline loops: CDR1 MNHEY, CDR2 SVGAGI. V gave up 2 bases and J gave up 1 base, with 10 bases separating them. The CDR3 runs to 15 residues.

In DNA form, the CDR3 reads TGTGCCAGCAGCTTAGAGGGACAGCGATACAATGAGCAGTTCTTC. Amino acid sequence: CASSLEGQRYNEQFF. J is TRBJ2-1 and V is TRBV7-8; TRBD1 matches at 7 bases. The J segment lost 4 bases and the V segment lost 1 base, leaving 4 bases of the junction unmatched. CDR3 length: 15 amino acids. Germline CDR1 reads SGHVS; CDR2 reads FQNEAQ.

The V call is TRBV5-3, the J call TRBJ1-2; D is unresolved. TRBV5-3 carries the ORF label, with uncertain function. CDR3 length equals 17 residues. V lost 4 bases to trimming and J lost 0 bases, with 19 bases between them. The CDR3 DNA follows: TGTGCCAGAAGCCACCGGGAGCAAAAGCGGGCTAACTATGGCTACACCTTC. Amino acids: CARSHREQKRANYGYTF.

The table lists this clone with a few counts. V gene TRBV7-6 combines with J gene TRBJ2-5; either TRBD1 or TRBD2 may fit D (5 bases each). Germline lookup yields CDR1 SGHVS and CDR2 FNYEAQ. This CDR3 contains 13 residues. V gave up 5 bases and J gave up 2 bases, with 9 bases separating them. The CDR3 here is CASSPREQETQYF. CDR3 sequence (DNA): TGTGCCAGCAGCCCCAGGGAGCAAGAGACCCAGTACTTC.

The chain links TRBV30 to TRBJ1-1; 7 bases are a match to TRBD1. Germline CDR1 and CDR2: GTSNPN and SVGIG (reference sequence). The CDR3 extends over 12 amino acids. V was clipped by 8 bases and J by 4 bases; unmatched bases: 7. The CDR3 DNA is TGTGCCCTTCAGGGGGGCGGCACTGAAGCTTTCTTT. Translating gives CALQGGGTEAFF.

This chain links TRBV5-4 with TRBJ2-1; 8 bases are shared with TRBD2. J lost 0 bases, V lost 4 bases, and 6 bases had no gene match. Germline V gene lookup returns CDR1 SGHNT and CDR2 YYREEE (reference sequence). The CDR3 extends over 16 amino acids. The CDR3 DNA reads TGTGCCAGCAGCCGGGATAGCGGGATCTCCTACAATGAGCAGTTCTTC. Amino acid sequence: CASSRDSGISYNEQFF.

This clone was detected only a few times. The rearrangement joins TRBV2 to TRBJ1-6; 8 bases agree with TRBD1. With V trimmed by 4 bases and J by 2 bases, 1 base remained unmatched. The CDR3 extends over 15 amino acids. Germline CDR1 SNHLY, CDR2 FYNNEI. The CDR3 reads CASSGQGPYNSPLHF. CDR3 DNA: TGTGCCAGCAGTGGACAGGGGCCCTATAATTCACCCCTCCACTTT.